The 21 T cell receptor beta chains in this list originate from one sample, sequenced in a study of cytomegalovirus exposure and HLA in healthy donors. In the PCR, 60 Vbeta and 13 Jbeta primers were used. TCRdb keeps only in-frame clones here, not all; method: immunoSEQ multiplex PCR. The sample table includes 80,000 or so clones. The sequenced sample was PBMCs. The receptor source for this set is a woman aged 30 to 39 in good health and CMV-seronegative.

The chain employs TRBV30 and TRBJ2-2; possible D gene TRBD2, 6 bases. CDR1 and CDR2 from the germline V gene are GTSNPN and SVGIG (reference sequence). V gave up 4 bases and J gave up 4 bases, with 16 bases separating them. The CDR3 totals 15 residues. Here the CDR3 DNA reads TGTGCCTGGAAAGGAGGGGCTCAGGGCACCGGGGAGCTGTTTTTT. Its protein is CAWKGGAQGTGELFF.

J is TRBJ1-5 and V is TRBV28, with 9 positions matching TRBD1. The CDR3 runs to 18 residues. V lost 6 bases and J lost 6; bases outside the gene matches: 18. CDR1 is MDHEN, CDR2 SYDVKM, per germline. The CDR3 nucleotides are TGTGCCAGCAGACTTAACCCGGGCCCGGGACAGGGAATTCAGCCCCAGCATTTT. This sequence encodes CASRLNPGPGQGIQPQHF.

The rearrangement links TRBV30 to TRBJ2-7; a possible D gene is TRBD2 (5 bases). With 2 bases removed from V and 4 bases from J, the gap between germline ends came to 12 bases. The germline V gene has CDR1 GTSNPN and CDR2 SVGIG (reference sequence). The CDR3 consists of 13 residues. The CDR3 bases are TGTGCCTGGAGTACCGGGGTGCAATACGAGCAGTACTTC. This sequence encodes CAWSTGVQYEQYF.

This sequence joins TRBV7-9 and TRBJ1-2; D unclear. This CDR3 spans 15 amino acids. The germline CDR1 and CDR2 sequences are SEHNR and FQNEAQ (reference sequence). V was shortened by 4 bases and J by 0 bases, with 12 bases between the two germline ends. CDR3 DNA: TGTGCCAGCAGCTCCGAGGCCTCAACTAACTATGGCTACACCTTC. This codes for CASSSEASTNYGYTF.

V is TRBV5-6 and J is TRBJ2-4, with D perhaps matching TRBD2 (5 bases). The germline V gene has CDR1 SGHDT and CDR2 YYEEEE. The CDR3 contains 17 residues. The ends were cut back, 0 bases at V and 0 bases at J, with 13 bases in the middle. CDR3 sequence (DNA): TGTGCCAGCAGCTTGGGGGAGTTACGTCTAGCCAAAAACATTCAGTACTTC. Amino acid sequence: CASSLGELRLAKNIQYF.

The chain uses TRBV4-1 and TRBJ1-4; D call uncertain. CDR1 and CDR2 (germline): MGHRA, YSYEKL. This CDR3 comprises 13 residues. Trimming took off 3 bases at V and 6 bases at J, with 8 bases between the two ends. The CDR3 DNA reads TGCGCCAGCAGCCACGTGGGCCATGAAAAACTGTTTTTT. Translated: CASSHVGHEKLFF.

Written as DNA, the CDR3 is TGTGCCTGGAGCGGGGGGGCCGCCTACGAGCAGTACTTC. This translates into CAWSGGAAYEQYF. The chain has TRBV30 and TRBJ2-7; 8 bases match TRBD2. CDR3 size: 13 residues. V dropped 3 bases and J dropped 2; count of bases not matched to a gene: 3. Germline CDR1 and CDR2: GTSNPN and SVGIG (reference sequence).

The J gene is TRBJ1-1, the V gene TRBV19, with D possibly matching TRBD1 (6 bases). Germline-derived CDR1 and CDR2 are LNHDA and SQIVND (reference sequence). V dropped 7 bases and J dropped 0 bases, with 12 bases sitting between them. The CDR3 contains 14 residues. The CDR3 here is CASKRQVMNTEAFF. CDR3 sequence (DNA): TGTGCCAGTAAAAGACAGGTTATGAACACTGAAGCTTTCTTT.

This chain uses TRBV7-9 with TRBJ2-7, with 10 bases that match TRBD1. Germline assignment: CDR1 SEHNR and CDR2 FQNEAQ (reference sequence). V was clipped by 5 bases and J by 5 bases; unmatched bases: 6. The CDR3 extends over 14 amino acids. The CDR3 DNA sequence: TGTGCCAGCAGCGTCCTGACAGGGGGCAACGAGCAGTACTTC. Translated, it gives CASSVLTGGNEQYF.

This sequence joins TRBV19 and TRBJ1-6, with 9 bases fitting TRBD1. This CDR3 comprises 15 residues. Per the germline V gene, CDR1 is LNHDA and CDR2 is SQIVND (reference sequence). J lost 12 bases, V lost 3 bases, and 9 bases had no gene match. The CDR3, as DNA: TGTGCCAGTAGTATTGGCTCTACAGGGGGCAAACCCCTCCACTTT. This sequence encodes CASSIGSTGGKPLHF.

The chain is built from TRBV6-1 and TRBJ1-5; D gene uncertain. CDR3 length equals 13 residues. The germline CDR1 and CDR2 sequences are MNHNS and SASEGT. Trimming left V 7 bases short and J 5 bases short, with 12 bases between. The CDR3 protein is CASKREVDQPQHF. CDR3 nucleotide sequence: TGTGCCAGCAAAAGGGAGGTTGATCAGCCCCAGCATTTT.

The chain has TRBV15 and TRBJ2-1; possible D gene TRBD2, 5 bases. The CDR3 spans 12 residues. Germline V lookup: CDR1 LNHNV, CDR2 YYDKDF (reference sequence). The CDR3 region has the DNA TGTGCTAGTGGAGGCTCCTACAATGAGCAGTTCTTC. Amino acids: CASGGSYNEQFF.

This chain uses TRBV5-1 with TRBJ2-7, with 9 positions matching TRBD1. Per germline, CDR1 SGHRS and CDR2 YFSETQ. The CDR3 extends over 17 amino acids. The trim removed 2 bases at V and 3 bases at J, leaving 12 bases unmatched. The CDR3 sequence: CASSLAAGQGIVYEQYF. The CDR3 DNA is TGCGCCAGCAGCTTAGCTGCGGGACAGGGTATTGTCTACGAGCAGTACTTC.

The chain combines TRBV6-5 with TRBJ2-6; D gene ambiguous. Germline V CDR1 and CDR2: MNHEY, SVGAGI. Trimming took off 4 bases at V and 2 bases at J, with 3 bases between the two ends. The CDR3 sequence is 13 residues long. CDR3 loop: CASSFTGANVLTF. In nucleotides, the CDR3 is TGTGCCAGCAGTTTCACTGGGGCCAACGTCCTGACTTTC.

The CDR3 spells CASSYKSGGSVGYTF. The DNA of the CDR3 is TGTGCCAGCAGTTACAAGTCAGGGGGGTCGGTTGGCTACACCTTC. J is TRBJ1-2 and V is TRBV6-5; TRBD1 matches at 7 bases. Germline CDR1 reads MNHEY; CDR2 reads SVGAGI. J gave up 7 bases and V 2 bases, and 10 bases lay outside the gene matches. The CDR3 loop spans 15 amino acids.

CDR3 DNA sequence: TGTGCCAGCAGTCAATTTGAAAGGGGTGGAACTGAAGCTTTCTTT. Amino acids: CASSQFERGGTEAFF. J is TRBJ1-1 and V is TRBV6-5; TRBD1 is a possible D gene (5 bases). CDR3 length: 15 amino acids. Germline V lookup: CDR1 MNHEY, CDR2 SVGAGI. The V and J ends lost 5 bases and 5 bases respectively, with 18 bases between them.

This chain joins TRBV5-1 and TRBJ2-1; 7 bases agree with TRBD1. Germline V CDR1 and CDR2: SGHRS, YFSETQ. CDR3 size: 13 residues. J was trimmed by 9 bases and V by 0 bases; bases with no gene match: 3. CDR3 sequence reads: CASSLEGAREQFF. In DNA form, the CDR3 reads TGCGCCAGCAGCTTGGAGGGGGCCCGTGAGCAGTTCTTC.

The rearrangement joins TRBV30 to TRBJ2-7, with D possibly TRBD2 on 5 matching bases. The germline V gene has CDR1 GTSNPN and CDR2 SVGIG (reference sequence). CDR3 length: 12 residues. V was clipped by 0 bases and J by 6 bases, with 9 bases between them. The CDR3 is CAWSVDWREQYF. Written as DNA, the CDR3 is TGTGCCTGGAGTGTGGACTGGCGCGAGCAGTACTTC.

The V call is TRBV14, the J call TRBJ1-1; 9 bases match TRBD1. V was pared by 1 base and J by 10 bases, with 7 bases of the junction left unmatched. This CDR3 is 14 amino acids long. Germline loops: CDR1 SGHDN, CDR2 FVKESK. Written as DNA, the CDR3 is TGTGCCAGCAGCCAAGGCACAGGGGGCTTTCGAGCTTTCTTT. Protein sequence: CASSQGTGGFRAFF.

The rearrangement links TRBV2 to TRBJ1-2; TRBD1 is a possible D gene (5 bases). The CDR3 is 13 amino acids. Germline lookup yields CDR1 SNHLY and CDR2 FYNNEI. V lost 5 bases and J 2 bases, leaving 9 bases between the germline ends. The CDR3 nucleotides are TGTGCCAGCAGTTCTGACAGAAACTATGGCTACACCTTC. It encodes CASSSDRNYGYTF.

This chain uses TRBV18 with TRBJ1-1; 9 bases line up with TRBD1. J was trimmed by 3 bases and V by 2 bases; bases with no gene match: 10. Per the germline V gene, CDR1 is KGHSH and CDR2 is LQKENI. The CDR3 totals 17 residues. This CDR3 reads CASSPGNRGLADTEAFF. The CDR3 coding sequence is TGTGCCAGCTCACCAGGCAACAGGGGGCTGGCGGACACTGAAGCTTTCTTT.